These 18 T cell receptor beta chains originate from one sample sequenced in a study of tumor-infiltrating lymphocytes in primary liver carcinoma. A primer in the constant region served to generate TCR beta cDNA from approximately 500 ng of total RNA. Three nested multiplex PCR rounds, a slightly modified ARM-PCR, produced the libraries for TCR beta. The first two PCR rounds used TRBV1-TRBV30 forward primers with a C-beta reverse primer, 10 cycles each. TCRdb reprocessed the multiplex PCR reads via MiXCR and lists one record per CDR3 protein. The table has approximately 88,000 distinct CDR3 sequences, less than 75% seen once. Taking about 19-32 mg of unsorted bulk tissue, the authors co-extracted RNA and DNA. The specimen sequenced was tumor-adjacent normal liver tissue. All receptors come from a man in his forties with primary liver carcinoma and hepatitis B virus infection.

V usage is TRBV29-1 and J usage is TRBJ1-1; a weak D match, TRBD1 (6 bases). This CDR3 is built from 13 residues. Per germline, CDR1 SQVTM and CDR2 ANQGSEA. The CDR3 nucleotides read TGCGGTGTTGAGGGACAACGACATGCTGAAGCTTTCTTT. Residues: CGVEGQRHAEAFF. The full variable domain, rest sourced from reference TRBV29-1 and TRBJ1-1, is SAVISQKPSRDICQRGTSLTIQCQVDSQVTMMFWYRQQPGQSLTLIATANQGSEATYESGFVIDKFPISRPNLTFSTLTVSNMSPEDSSIYLCGVEGQRHAEAFFGQGTRLTVV.

The chain employs TRBV10-1 and TRBJ2-1, with D unclear. Germline assignment: CDR1 WNHNN and CDR2 SYGVQD (reference sequence). The CDR3 contains 15 residues. V lost 4 bases to trimming and J lost 8 bases, with 18 bases between them. The CDR3 DNA reads TGCGCCAGCAGTGGGTCGATTTATCCTCTCGATGAGCAGTTCTTC. The encoded protein is CASSGSIYPLDEQFF.

The CDR3 nucleotides are TGTGCCACCAGTGATCCGGGACTAGCGGACAATGAGCAGTTCTTC. This translates into CATSDPGLADNEQFF. This chain connects TRBV24-1 to TRBJ2-1; 11 bases fit TRBD2. V shed 3 bases and J 5 bases; nucleotides not matched to a gene: 2. The germline V gene encodes CDR1 KGHDR and CDR2 SFDVKD. This CDR3 region has 15 residues.

Remarks on this clonotype: Sequence at one end of the junction differs from germline and may be a read error. The gene calls are TRBV5-1 and TRBJ2-7; D not certain. The CDR3 contains 12 residues. Germline values: CDR1 SGHRS, CDR2 YFSETQ. CDR3 region: CASNLTPYEQYF. CDR3 in DNA: TGCGCCAGCAACTTGACCCCCTACGAGCAGTACTTC.

This clonotype occurred a few times. The chain couples TRBV5-4 to TRBJ2-1; D unclear. There are 13 residues in the CDR3. Germline V gene sequence: CDR1 SGHNT, CDR2 YYREEE (reference sequence). V was clipped by 6 bases and J by 4 bases, with 11 bases between them. The CDR3 bases are TGTGCCAGCACCGACTGGGATTACAATGAGCAGTTCTTC. Translation: CASTDWDYNEQFF.

This clonotype was seen many times. V gene TRBV14 combines with J gene TRBJ1-5; D ambiguous. CDR1 is SGHDN and CDR2 is FVKESK in the germline V gene. The CDR3 has 13 residues. Trimming removed 5 bases from V and 4 bases from J, with 9 bases in between. In DNA form, the CDR3 reads TGTGCCAGCAGCGAAAGTCTGAATCAGCCCCAGCATTTT. It is translated as CASSESLNQPQHF.

A remark on this clonotype: A read error may explain this, as a much larger clone is one base away. The V gene is TRBV10-3, the J gene TRBJ2-5; the D gene is possibly TRBD2 (6 bases). The CDR3 sequence is 14 residues long. Per the germline V gene, CDR1 is ENHRY and CDR2 is SYGVKD. The V end lost 10 bases, the J end lost 5 bases, and 20 bases lay between the germline ends. As DNA, the CDR3 is TGTGCCACCGCTAGTAGCGGACCAGGGGAGACCCAGTACTTC. Its protein product is CATASSGPGETQYF.

Concerning this clonotype: Germline is not matched at one junction end, which may reflect a read error. V is TRBV29-1 and J is TRBJ2-3, with a possible D match to TRBD1 (6 bases). CDR1 and CDR2 (germline): SQVTM, ANQGSEA. The CDR3 sequence is 14 residues long. In DNA form, the CDR3 reads TGTAGCATCGCTCCTATCGGGGACACTGATACGCAGTATTTT. Translated: CSIAPIGDTDTQYF.

About this clonotype itself: With a much larger clone just one base away, this may be a read error. In this CDR3 the conserved last residue, phenylalanine or tryptophan, is missing, so a read error is likely. The CDR3 sequence is CASSDGSEDSQPQHC. The CDR3 nucleotides read TGTGCCAGCAGCGACGGGTCCGAGGATAGTCAGCCCCAGCATTGT. The V call is TRBV7-8, the J call TRBJ1-5, with D unclear. V dropped 5 bases and J dropped 6 bases, with 17 bases sitting between them. In germline, CDR1 is SGHVS, CDR2 FQNEAQ. There are 15 residues in the CDR3.

This clonotype was counted at least ten times. The gene calls are TRBV7-8 and TRBJ2-2, with unresolved D. The germline V gene has CDR1 SGHVS and CDR2 FQNEAQ. This CDR3 contains 13 residues. The V and J ends lost 5 bases and 4 bases respectively, with 8 bases between them. CDR3 nucleotides: TGTGCCAGCAGCCATGGTTCCACCGGGGAGCTGTTTTTT. Translation: CASSHGSTGELFF. The whole variable domain, filled in from reference TRBV7-8 and TRBJ2-2, reads GAGVSQSPRYKVAKRGQDVALRCDPISGHVSLFWYQQALGQGPEFLTYFQNEAQLDKSGLPSDRFFAERPEGSVSTLKIQRTQQEDSAVYLCASSHGSTGELFFGEGSRLTVL.

This clonotype was seen repeatedly, ten times or more. The chain is built from TRBV7-3 and TRBJ2-2, with D possibly being TRBD2 (6 bases). Between the trimmed V and J ends, which lost 6 bases and 7 bases, there was a span of 9 bases. This CDR3 is 12 amino acids long. Germline V gene data show CDR1 as SGHTA and CDR2 as FQGTGA. In DNA, the CDR3 is TGTGCCAGCAGGGGACTTGGCGGGGAGCTGTTTTTT. Translation gives CASRGLGGELFF.

This clonotype was recorded a few times. A read error may be the cause here, since a much bigger clone is one base away. The chain joins TRBV12-3 or TRBV12-4 to TRBJ1-1; perhaps TRBD1 as D (5 bases). Trimming removed 2 bases from V and 1 base from J, with 11 bases in between. The CDR3 covers 15 residues. In DNA form, the CDR3 reads TGTGCCAGCAGTTTACTTGGGGGGACGAACACTGAAGCTTTCTTT. This sequence encodes CASSLLGGTNTEAFF.

As regards this clonotype: A much more abundant neighbour one base away suggests this may be a read error. The chain is built from TRBV12-3 or TRBV12-4 and TRBJ2-4, with TRBD2 matching over 7 bases. V was pared by 5 bases and J by 8 bases, with 9 bases of the junction left unmatched. CDR3 length: 14 residues. CDR3 sequence (DNA): TGTGCCAGCAGTACCACGGGGGGTACGCACATTCAGTACTTC. It encodes CASSTTGGTHIQYF.

About this clonotype itself: The junction departs from germline at one end; a sequencing error may be responsible. This rearrangement joins TRBV29-1 to TRBJ1-1, with D tentatively TRBD1 (5 bases). This CDR3 is 12 amino acids long. CDR1 SQVTM and CDR2 ANQGSEA come from the germline V gene. The CDR3 DNA follows: TGCAGCCTTGGGAAGGGGAACACTGAGGCTTTCTTT. It specifies CSLGKGNTEAFF.

The rearrangement links TRBV14 to TRBJ2-1; possible D gene TRBD1, 5 bases. The V gene lost 4 bases and the J gene lost 4 bases, with 14 bases spanning the gap. The CDR3 runs to 15 residues. CDR1 and CDR2 (germline): SGHDN, FVKESK. The chain's CDR3 is CASSPPDKAYNEQFF. As DNA, the CDR3 is TGTGCCAGCAGCCCCCCGGACAAAGCTTACAATGAGCAGTTCTTC.

The chain couples TRBV29-1 to TRBJ2-7, with no clear D. Looked up from germline, CDR1 is SQVTM and CDR2 is ANQGSEA. Trimming removed 5 bases from V and 3 bases from J, with 14 bases in between. The length of the CDR3 is 13 residues. The CDR3 region has the DNA TGCAGCGTTAGGGCAAGAAAACTCTACGAGCAGTACTTC. This translates into CSVRARKLYEQYF.

This clonotype was seen a handful of times. A much larger clone lies a single base off, so this may be a read error. The chain combines TRBV12-3 or TRBV12-4 with TRBJ2-5; tentative D call: TRBD2 (5 bases). CDR3 size: 13 residues. The chain's CDR3 is CAGSSGLEETQYF. The CDR3 coding sequence is TGTGCCGGCAGTAGTGGACTTGAAGAGACCCAGTACTTC.

A remark on this clonotype: A junction end diverges from the germline sequence, so it may reflect a read error. The gene calls are TRBV11-2 and TRBJ1-3; TRBD1 might be the D (5 bases). From germline, CDR1 is SGHAT and CDR2 FQNNGV. CDR3 length: 13 residues. Written as DNA, the CDR3 is TGCGCCTCAACCCAGGGAGTTGGAAACACCATATATTTT. Translating it yields CASTQGVGNTIYF. The whole variable domain, filled in from reference TRBV11-2 and TRBJ1-3, reads EAGVAQSPRYKIIEKRQSVAFWCNPISGHATLYWYQQILGQGPKLLIQFQNNGVVDDSQLPKDRFSAERLKGVDSTLKIQPAKLEDSAVYLCASTQGVGNTIYFGEGSWLTVV.